This TCR beta chain came from a study of PD-1 blockade in classical Hodgkin lymphoma. General study results and limits: Compared with baseline, CD4+ but not CD8+ TCR diversity had risen significantly by C4D1. Newly diagnosed patients were said to have less baseline TCR diversity than healthy donors did.

This clone was counted between two and nine times. Its antigen is unidentified. The CDR3 spans 15 residues. Trimming stripped 0 bases from V and 2 bases from J, with 12 bases between. The germline gives CDR1 SGHRS, CDR2 YFSETQ. Here immunoSEQ multiplex PCR was the method, and the copy in TCRdb shows in-frame clones only, minus some. The table has tens of thousands of clones, about 83% seen once. The sample's time point: cycle 4 day 1 (C4D1), after less than seven weeks of nivolumab. Exposure to brentuximab vedotin varied, and each patient had relapsed following autologous stem cell transplantation. Complete response, partial response or progressive disease was recorded as best response.

This rearrangement joins TRBV5-1 to TRBJ2-7, with a tentative D call TRBD2 (7 bases). The sequencing here drew on peripheral blood mononuclear cells (PBMCs), taken before the fourth cycle of nivolumab. This clonotype originated in a human donor with classical Hodgkin lymphoma. This CDR3 is CASSLVGGVTYEQYF. CDR3 bases: TGCGCCAGCAGCTTGGTAGGGGGGGTTACCTACGAGCAGTACTTC.